These 21 T cell receptor beta chains originate from one sample sequenced in a study of cytomegalovirus exposure and HLA in healthy donors. The PCR used 60 Vbeta and 13 Jbeta primers. Assay used: immunoSEQ multiplex PCR; TCRdb lists only in-frame clones, some missing. The sample has some 130,000 clones; around 78% are singletons. What was sequenced was PBMCs. The receptors stem from a woman aged 45-59 years in good health and CMV-seronegative.

J is TRBJ2-3 and V is TRBV5-8, with 7 bases lining up with TRBD1. V lost 0 bases to trimming and J lost 4 bases; unmatched junction nucleotides: 5. CDR3 size: 15 residues. Germline V gene data show CDR1 as SGHTS and CDR2 as YDEGEE. This CDR3 reads CASSLDRGYSDTQYF. The CDR3 DNA reads TGTGCCAGCAGCTTGGACAGGGGATATTCAGATACGCAGTATTTT.

A few counts support this clone. V is TRBV7-2 and J is TRBJ1-1; 8 positions agree with TRBD1. The CDR3 is made up of 16 amino acids. V was pared by 0 bases and J by 6 bases, with 9 bases of the junction left unmatched. Germline V gene data show CDR1 as SGHTA and CDR2 as FQGNSA. In DNA form, the CDR3 reads TGTGCCAGCAGCTTAGCTTTTGTGACAGGGGACTCTGAAGCTTTCTTT. Protein: CASSLAFVTGDSEAFF.

This clone was seen more than once but under ten times. The rearrangement joins TRBV19 to TRBJ2-3, with 10 bases identical to TRBD1. CDR1 LNHDA and CDR2 SQIVND come from the germline V gene (reference sequence). V trimming: 8 bases; J trimming: 2 bases; junction bases outside the gene matches: 10. This CDR3 comprises 16 residues. The CDR3 bases are TGTGCCAGTTCGACAGGGACAGGGGACAACACAGATACGCAGTATTTT. Amino acids: CASSTGTGDNTDTQYF.

V usage is TRBV7-9 and J usage is TRBJ1-1, with 7 bases identical to TRBD1. V lost 3 bases and J lost 5; bases outside the gene matches: 15. In germline, CDR1 is SEHNR, CDR2 FQNEAQ (reference sequence). This CDR3 region has 17 residues. For the CDR3, the DNA is TGTGCCAGCAGCTTGCCGAGTGGACAGGTTAGAGGGACTGAAGCTTTCTTT. It encodes CASSLPSGQVRGTEAFF.

Here the CDR3 reads CASSLAVAGFTGELFF. CDR3 nucleotide sequence: TGTGCCAGCAGCTTGGCGGTAGCGGGCTTCACCGGGGAGCTGTTTTTT. This rearrangement joins TRBV5-4 to TRBJ2-2, with TRBD2 matching over 7 bases. The CDR3 totals 16 residues. J lost 4 bases, V lost 0 bases, and 6 bases had no gene match. Germline-derived CDR1 and CDR2 are SGHNT and YYREEE (reference sequence).

The chain uses TRBV15 and TRBJ1-1; 7 bases match TRBD1. The V gene end was trimmed by 8 bases and the J gene end by 5 bases; junction bases not matched to a gene: 11. The germline V gene encodes CDR1 LNHNV and CDR2 YYDKDF (reference sequence). This CDR3 region has 14 residues. DNA for the CDR3: TGTGCCACCTCGGGTGGGGTCAGGGGGACTGAAGCTTTCTTT. This gives the protein CATSGGVRGTEAFF.

This chain's CDR3 is CASISISRLADSYYGYTF. The CDR3 DNA reads TGTGCCAGCATTTCAATTAGCCGATTGGCGGATTCCTACTATGGCTACACCTTC. The chain employs TRBV28 and TRBJ1-2; D not certain. Germline-derived CDR1 and CDR2 are MDHEN and SYDVKM. Trimming left V 7 bases short and J 3 bases short, with 27 bases between. The CDR3 is made up of 18 amino acids.

This chain joins TRBV6-1 and TRBJ1-2; D is ambiguous. The germline gives CDR1 MNHNS, CDR2 SASEGT. CDR3 length: 15 residues. The V end was cut by 1 base, the J end by 4 bases, with 13 bases between. CDR3 sequence: CASSEEASLGYGYTF. As DNA, the CDR3 is TGTGCCAGCAGTGAAGAAGCGTCCCTGGGCTATGGCTACACCTTC.

This chain joins TRBV4-3 and TRBJ2-3; D is perhaps TRBD1 (5 bases). Germline assignment: CDR1 LGHNA and CDR2 YSLEER. The V and J ends lost 0 bases and 0 bases respectively, with 13 bases between them. The CDR3 contains 17 residues. As DNA, the CDR3 is TGCGCCAGCAGCCAAGAGAGTTGGGGCGGCAGCACAGATACGCAGTATTTT. Its translation is CASSQESWGGSTDTQYF.

This clone was detected only a few times. In DNA, the CDR3 is TGTGCCAGCAGCAGCTCCTCCCGGCAGTATTTT. It specifies CASSSSSRQYF. The chain employs TRBV5-4 and TRBJ2-3, with D unresolved. V was cut by 4 bases and J by 11 bases, with 11 bases left in between. There are 11 residues in the CDR3. Germline V lookup: CDR1 SGHNT, CDR2 YYREEE (reference sequence). The full variable domain, its missing parts supplied by reference TRBV5-4 and TRBJ2-3, is ETGVTQSPTHLIKTRGQQVTLRCSSQSGHNTVSWYQQALGQGPQFIFQYYREEENGRGNFPPRFSGLQFPNYSSELNVNALELDDSALYLCASSSSSRQYFGPGTRLTVL.

This clone was found once. V and J are TRBV6-5 and TRBJ2-7; TRBD1 is a possible D gene (7 bases). The CDR3 has 14 amino acids. Germline assignment: CDR1 MNHEY and CDR2 SVGAGI. Trimming cost V 6 bases and J 3 bases, with 15 bases left between them. The CDR3 DNA follows: TGTGCCAGCAGGCGGGCGGGACAGCGCTACGAGCAGTACTTC. This translates into CASRRAGQRYEQYF.

The chain combines TRBV18 with TRBJ2-1; TRBD2 agrees at 12 bases. This CDR3 is 20 amino acids long. Germline assignment: CDR1 KGHSH and CDR2 LQKENI. The V gene end was trimmed by 3 bases and the J gene end by 9 bases; junction bases not matched to a gene: 21. The CDR3 loop is CASSPQFGPGRLAGGSEQFF. Written as DNA, the CDR3 is TGTGCCAGCTCACCGCAATTTGGACCGGGACGGCTAGCGGGGGGGAGTGAGCAGTTCTTC.

This chain uses TRBV30 with TRBJ1-1; D is unresolved. V dropped 4 bases and J dropped 2 bases, with 11 bases sitting between them. Germline-derived CDR1 and CDR2 are GTSNPN and SVGIG (reference sequence). The CDR3 has 13 residues. Here the CDR3 DNA reads TGTGCCTGGAAAAGGTCGGGAAACACTGAAGCTTTCTTT. Its protein is CAWKRSGNTEAFF.

The chain joins TRBV15 to TRBJ2-1, with 11 bases aligning to TRBD2. Germline V gives CDR1 LNHNV, CDR2 YYDKDF (reference sequence). With 2 bases clipped from V and 7 bases from J, the junction kept 10 bases outside the gene matches. CDR3 length: 17 residues. The CDR3 DNA is TGTGCCACCAGCAGAATCCAGGGGGGACTAGCGGCTAATGAGCAGTTCTTC. Its translation: CATSRIQGGLAANEQFF.

The V and J genes are TRBV25-1 and TRBJ1-4, with a possible D match to TRBD1 (6 bases). The V end lost 5 bases, the J end lost 1 base, and 8 bases lay between the germline ends. This CDR3 comprises 14 residues. Germline values: CDR1 MGHDK, CDR2 SYGVNS. CDR3 residues: CASSLQGTNEKLFF. In DNA, the CDR3 is TGTGCCAGCAGTTTACAGGGAACTAATGAAAAACTGTTTTTT.

V is TRBV5-1 and J is TRBJ2-3, with 7 bases fitting TRBD2. Germline loops: CDR1 SGHRS, CDR2 YFSETQ. The trim removed 0 bases at V and 6 bases at J, leaving 7 bases unmatched. The CDR3 sequence is 15 residues long. CDR3 nucleotides: TGCGCCAGCAGCTTGGTTGGGGAGGGTCGGGATACGCAGTATTTT. This gives the protein CASSLVGEGRDTQYF.

The chain links TRBV9 to TRBJ2-1, with no clear D. The CDR3 has 15 amino acids. V shed 1 base and J shed 0 bases, with 8 bases lying between them. Germline V gene lookup returns CDR1 SGDLS and CDR2 YYNGEE. CDR3 protein: CASSVQSSSYNEQFF. The DNA of the CDR3 is TGTGCCAGCAGCGTACAGTCAAGCTCCTACAATGAGCAGTTCTTC.

The count of this clone is one. The chain carries TRBV7-9 and TRBJ2-1; D gene uncertain. The ends were cut back, 1 base at V and 3 bases at J, with 7 bases in the middle. This CDR3 region has 14 residues. Germline V lookup: CDR1 SEHNR, CDR2 FQNEAQ (reference sequence). The chain's CDR3 is CASSLVRFYNEQFF. CDR3 nucleotides: TGTGCCAGCAGCTTAGTCAGGTTCTACAATGAGCAGTTCTTC.

V usage is TRBV29-1 and J usage is TRBJ2-1; 10 positions match TRBD2. This CDR3 is built from 13 residues. Germline loops: CDR1 SQVTM, CDR2 ANQGSEA. Unmatched junction bases numbered 4, after V lost 5 bases and J lost 6 bases. CDR3 in amino acids: CSVSGRALNEQFF. The CDR3 region has the DNA TGCAGCGTTAGCGGGAGGGCCCTCAATGAGCAGTTCTTC.

This chain links TRBV19 with TRBJ2-5; 10 bases match TRBD2. The V gene end was trimmed by 10 bases and the J gene end by 4 bases; junction bases not matched to a gene: 9. Germline CDR1 and CDR2: LNHDA and SQIVND (reference sequence). The CDR3 spans 14 residues. The CDR3 DNA is TGTGCCACCGTCGCTAGCGGGAGAGGAGAGACCCAGTACTTC. The encoded protein is CATVASGRGETQYF.

The chain has TRBV4-2 and TRBJ1-1; D remains unclear. The V gene lost 0 bases and the J gene lost 5 bases, with 10 bases spanning the gap. This CDR3 has 14 amino acids. Germline V lookup: CDR1 LGHNA, CDR2 YNFKEQ. The CDR3 nucleotides read TGTGCCAGCAGCCAAGACCCCTTGGCAACTGAAGCTTTCTTT. Residues: CASSQDPLATEAFF.